This T cell receptor (beta chain) derives from a study of CD8+ T cells in alopecia areata. Study-level background: Each of the treated patients was given oral tofacitinib, 5 to 10 mg twice daily, for moderate-to-severe alopecia areata. Findings and limits, study-wide: Clonality was higher in lesional than normal scalp, especially in alopecia totalis/universalis.

Comment on this clone: The target antigen is unknown.

J was trimmed by 6 bases and V by 6 bases; bases with no gene match: 2. The germline gives CDR1 MNHEY, CDR2 SVGAGI. This CDR3 spans 11 amino acids. The authors extracted RNA and reverse transcribed it into cDNA as the sequencing template. Generated by immunoSEQ multiplex PCR, the TCRdb table keeps only in-frame clones and is missing some. The sample lists about 69,000 clones; under 75% were seen once. The receptor's source is a human donor with alopecia areata. The specimen comprised CD8+ T cells sorted from blood, sampled at week 0. The J gene is TRBJ2-7, the V gene TRBV6-5; the match to TRBD2 covers 7 bases. CDR3 sequence (DNA): TGTGCCAGCAGGAGCGGGGCCGAGCAGTACTTC. The encoded protein is CASRSGAEQYF.